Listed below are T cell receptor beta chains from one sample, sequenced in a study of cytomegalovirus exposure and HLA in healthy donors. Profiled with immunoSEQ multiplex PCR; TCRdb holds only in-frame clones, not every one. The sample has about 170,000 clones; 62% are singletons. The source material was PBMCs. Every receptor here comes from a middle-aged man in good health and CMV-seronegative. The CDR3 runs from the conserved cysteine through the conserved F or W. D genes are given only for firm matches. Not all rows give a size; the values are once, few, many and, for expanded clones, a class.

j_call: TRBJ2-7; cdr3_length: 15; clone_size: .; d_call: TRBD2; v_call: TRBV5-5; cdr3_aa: CASSLVSGGVDEQYF; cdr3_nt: TGTGCCAGCAGCTTGGTTTCCGGGGGGGTCGACGAGCAGTACTTC
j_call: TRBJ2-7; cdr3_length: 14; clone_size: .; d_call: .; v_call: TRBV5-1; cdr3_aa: CASSLYGLNYEQYF; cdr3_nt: TGCGCCAGCAGCTTGTACGGACTCAACTACGAGCAGTACTTC
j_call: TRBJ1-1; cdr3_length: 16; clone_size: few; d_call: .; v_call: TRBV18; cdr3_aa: CASSPLYGGLNTEAFF; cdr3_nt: TGTGCCAGCTCACCCCTTTATGGGGGCTTAAACACTGAAGCTTTCTTT
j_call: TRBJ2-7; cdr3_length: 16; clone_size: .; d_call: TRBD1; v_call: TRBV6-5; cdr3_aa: CASSYSSTGGSYEQYF; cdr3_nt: TGTGCCAGCAGTTACTCGAGTACAGGGGGATCCTACGAGCAGTACTTC
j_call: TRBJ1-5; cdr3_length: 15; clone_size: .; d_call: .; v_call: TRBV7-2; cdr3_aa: CASSRRGDANQPQHF; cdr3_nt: TGTGCCAGCAGCCGGCGGGGGGACGCCAATCAGCCCCAGCATTTT
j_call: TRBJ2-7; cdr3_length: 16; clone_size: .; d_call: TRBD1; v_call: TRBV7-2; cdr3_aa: CASRDPGTGGAYEQYF; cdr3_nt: TGTGCCAGCAGAGACCCCGGGACAGGTGGTGCCTACGAGCAGTACTTC
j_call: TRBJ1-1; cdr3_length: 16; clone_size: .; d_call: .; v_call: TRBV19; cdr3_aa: CASSMEQGNFGTEAFF; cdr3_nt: TGTGCCAGTAGTATGGAACAGGGAAATTTCGGCACTGAAGCTTTCTTT
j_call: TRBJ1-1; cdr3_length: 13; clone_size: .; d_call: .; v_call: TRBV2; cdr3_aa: CASSRGWNTEAFF; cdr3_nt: TGTGCCAGCAGCCGCGGGTGGAACACTGAAGCTTTCTTT
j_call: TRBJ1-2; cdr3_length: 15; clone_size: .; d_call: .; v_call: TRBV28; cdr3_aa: CASRATGVANYGYTF; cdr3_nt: TGTGCCAGCAGGGCTACGGGGGTAGCTAACTATGGCTACACCTTC
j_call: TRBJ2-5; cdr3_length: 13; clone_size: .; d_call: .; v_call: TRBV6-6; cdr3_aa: CASRPIPGETQYF; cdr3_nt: TGTGCCAGCAGACCGATCCCGGGAGAGACCCAGTACTTC
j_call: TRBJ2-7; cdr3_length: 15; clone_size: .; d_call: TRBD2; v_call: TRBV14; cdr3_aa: CASSQGGSGTYEQYF; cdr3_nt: TGTGCCAGCAGCCAAGGTGGTAGCGGGACGTACGAGCAGTACTTC
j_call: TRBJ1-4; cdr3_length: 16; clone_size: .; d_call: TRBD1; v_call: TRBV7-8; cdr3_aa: CASSLGTGGFNEKLFF; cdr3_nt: TGTGCCAGCAGCCTCGGGACAGGGGGTTTTAATGAAAAACTGTTTTTT
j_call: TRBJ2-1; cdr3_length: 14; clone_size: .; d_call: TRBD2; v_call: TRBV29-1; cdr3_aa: CSVSAGGQANEQFF; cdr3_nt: TGCAGCGTGTCAGCGGGGGGGCAGGCCAATGAGCAGTTCTTC
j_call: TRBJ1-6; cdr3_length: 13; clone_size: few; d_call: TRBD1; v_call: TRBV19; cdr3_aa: CASSIDRASPLHF; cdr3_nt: TGTGCCAGTAGTATTGACAGGGCTTCACCCCTCCACTTT
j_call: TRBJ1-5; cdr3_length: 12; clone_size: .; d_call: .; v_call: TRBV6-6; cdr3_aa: CASSYLNQPQHF; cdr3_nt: TGTGCCAGCAGTTACCTAAATCAGCCCCAGCATTTT
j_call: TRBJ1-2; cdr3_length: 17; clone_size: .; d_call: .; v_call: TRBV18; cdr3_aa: CASSPLMAGRANYGYTF; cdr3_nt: TGTGCCAGCTCACCACTTATGGCAGGGAGGGCTAACTATGGCTACACCTTC
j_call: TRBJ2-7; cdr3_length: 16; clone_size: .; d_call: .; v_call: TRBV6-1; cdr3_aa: CASSGTVEEGANEQYF; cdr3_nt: TGTGCCAGCAGTGGAACAGTGGAGGAGGGGGCTAACGAGCAGTACTTC
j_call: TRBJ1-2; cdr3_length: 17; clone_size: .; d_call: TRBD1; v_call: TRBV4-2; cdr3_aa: CASSRDTGTGDRYGYTF; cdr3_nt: TGTGCCAGCAGCCGAGACACCGGGACAGGGGATCGCTATGGCTACACCTTC
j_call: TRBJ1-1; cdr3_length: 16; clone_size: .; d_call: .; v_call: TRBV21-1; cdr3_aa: CASSTRMGLSNTEAFF; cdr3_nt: TGTGCCAGCAGCACTCGCATGGGACTTTCCAACACTGAAGCTTTCTTT
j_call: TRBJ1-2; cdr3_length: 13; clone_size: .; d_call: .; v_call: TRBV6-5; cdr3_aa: CAKSKGPTYGYTF; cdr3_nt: TGTGCCAAAAGCAAGGGGCCGACCTATGGCTACACCTTC
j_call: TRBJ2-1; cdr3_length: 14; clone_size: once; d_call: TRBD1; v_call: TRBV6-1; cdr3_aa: CASRGTGGQDEQFF; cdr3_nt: TGTGCCAGCAGAGGGACAGGGGGTCAGGATGAGCAGTTCTTC
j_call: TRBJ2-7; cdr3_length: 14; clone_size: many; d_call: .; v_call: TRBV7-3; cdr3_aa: CASSLLSGPYEQYF; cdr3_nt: TGTGCCAGCAGCTTATTGTCAGGGCCGTACGAGCAGTACTTC
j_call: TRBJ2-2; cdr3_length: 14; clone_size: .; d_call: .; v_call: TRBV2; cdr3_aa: CASRTDSNTGELFF; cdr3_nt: TGTGCCAGCCGCACCGACTCGAACACCGGGGAGCTGTTTTTT
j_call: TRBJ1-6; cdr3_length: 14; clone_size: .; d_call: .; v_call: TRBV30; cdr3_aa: CAWNPRVGNSPLHF; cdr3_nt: TGTGCCTGGAATCCCAGGGTCGGAAATTCACCCCTCCACTTT
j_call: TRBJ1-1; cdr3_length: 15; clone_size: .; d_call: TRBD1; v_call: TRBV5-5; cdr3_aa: CASSWGRGMNTEAFF; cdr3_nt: TGTGCCAGCAGCTGGGGCAGGGGGATGAACACTGAAGCTTTCTTT
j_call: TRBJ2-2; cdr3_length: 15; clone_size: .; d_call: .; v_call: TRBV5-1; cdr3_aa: CASSSGGGDTGELFF; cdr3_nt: TGCGCCAGCAGCTCCGGGGGTGGGGACACCGGGGAGCTGTTTTTT
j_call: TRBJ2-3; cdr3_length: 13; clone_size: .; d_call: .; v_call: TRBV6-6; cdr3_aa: CASSSAGTDTQYF; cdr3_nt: TGTGCCAGTAGCAGCGCGGGCACAGATACGCAGTATTTT
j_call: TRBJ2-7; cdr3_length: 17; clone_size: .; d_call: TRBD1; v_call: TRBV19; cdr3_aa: CASSSHPGTGGSYEQYF; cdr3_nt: TGTGCCAGTAGTTCCCACCCCGGGACAGGGGGCTCCTACGAGCAGTACTTC
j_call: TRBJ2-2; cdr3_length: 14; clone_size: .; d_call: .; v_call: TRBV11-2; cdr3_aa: CASSLLFSAGELFF; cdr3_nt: TGTGCCAGCAGCTTATTATTCAGCGCCGGGGAGCTGTTTTTT
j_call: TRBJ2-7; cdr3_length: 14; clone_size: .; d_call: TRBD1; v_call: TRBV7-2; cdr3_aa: CASSDGTGPYEQYF; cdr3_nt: TGTGCCAGCAGCGACGGGACAGGACCTTACGAGCAGTACTTC
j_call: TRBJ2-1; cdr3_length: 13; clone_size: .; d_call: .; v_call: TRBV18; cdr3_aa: CASLQGDDNEQFF; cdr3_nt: TGTGCCAGCTTACAGGGAGACGACAATGAGCAGTTCTTC
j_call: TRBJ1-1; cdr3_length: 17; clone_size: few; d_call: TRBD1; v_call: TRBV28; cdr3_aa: CASSSDRGLSLNTEAFF; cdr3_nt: TGTGCCAGCAGTTCGGACAGGGGGCTTTCTCTGAACACTGAAGCTTTCTTT
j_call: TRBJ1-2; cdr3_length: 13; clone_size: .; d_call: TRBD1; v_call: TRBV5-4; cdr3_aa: CASSSGTGDGYTF; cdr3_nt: TGTGCCAGCAGCTCCGGGACAGGGGATGGCTACACCTTC
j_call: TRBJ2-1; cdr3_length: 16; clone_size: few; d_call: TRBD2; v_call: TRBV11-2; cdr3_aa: CASSLVLAEPYNEQFF; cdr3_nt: TGTGCCAGCAGCTTAGTCCTAGCGGAGCCCTACAATGAGCAGTTCTTC
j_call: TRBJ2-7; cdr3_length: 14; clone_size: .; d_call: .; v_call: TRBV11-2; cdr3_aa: CASSLGTSPYEQYF; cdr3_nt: TGTGCCAGCAGCCTCGGGACATCCCCCTACGAGCAGTACTTC
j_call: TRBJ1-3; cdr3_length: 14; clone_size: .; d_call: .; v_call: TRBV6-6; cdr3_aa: CASSYGGTGNTIYF; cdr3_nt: TGTGCCAGCAGTTACGGCGGAACTGGAAACACCATATATTTT
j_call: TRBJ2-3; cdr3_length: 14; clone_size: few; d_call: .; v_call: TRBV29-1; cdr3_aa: CSVGRAYSTDTQYF; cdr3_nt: TGCAGCGTTGGGCGGGCGTATAGCACAGATACGCAGTATTTT
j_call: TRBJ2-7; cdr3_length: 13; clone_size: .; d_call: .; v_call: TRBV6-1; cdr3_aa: CASSEAGSYEQYF; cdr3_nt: TGTGCCAGCAGTGAAGCGGGGAGCTACGAGCAGTACTTC
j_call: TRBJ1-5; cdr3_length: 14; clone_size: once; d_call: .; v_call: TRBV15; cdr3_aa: CATSRSLSNQPQHF; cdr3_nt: TGTGCCACCAGCAGATCCCTTAGCAATCAGCCCCAGCATTTT
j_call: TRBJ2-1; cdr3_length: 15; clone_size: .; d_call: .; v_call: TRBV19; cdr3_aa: CASSTDSFSYNEQFF; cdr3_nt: TGTGCCAGTAGTACGGACAGCTTCTCCTACAATGAGCAGTTCTTC
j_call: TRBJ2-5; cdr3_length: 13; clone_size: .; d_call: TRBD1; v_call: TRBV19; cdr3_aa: CASLGQGGETQYF; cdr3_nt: TGTGCCAGCCTGGGACAGGGGGGTGAGACCCAGTACTTC
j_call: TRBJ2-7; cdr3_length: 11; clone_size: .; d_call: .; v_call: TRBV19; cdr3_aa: CASSGAYEQYF; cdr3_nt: TGTGCCAGTAGTGGGGCGTACGAGCAGTACTTC
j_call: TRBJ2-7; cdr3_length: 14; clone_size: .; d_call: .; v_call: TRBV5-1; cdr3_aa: CASSFRYSQHEQYF; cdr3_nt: TGCGCCAGCAGCTTTAGGTACAGTCAGCACGAGCAGTACTTC
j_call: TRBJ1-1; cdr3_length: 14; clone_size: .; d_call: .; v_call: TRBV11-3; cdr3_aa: CASSLNRLNTEAFF; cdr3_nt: TGTGCCAGCAGCTTGAACAGGCTGAACACTGAAGCTTTCTTT
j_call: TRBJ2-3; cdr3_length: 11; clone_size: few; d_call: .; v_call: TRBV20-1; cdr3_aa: CSAVDSVPQYF; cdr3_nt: TGCAGTGCGGTGGACTCCGTGCCGCAGTATTTT